This entry features one T cell receptor (beta chain) sequence. Sequenced by immunoSEQ multiplex PCR; TCRdb stores in-frame clones only, minus some. The sample has approximately 60,000 clones, roughly 93% seen once; the top ten hold 1% to 1.5%. V lost 2 bases and J 4 bases, leaving 9 bases between the germline ends. Germline CDR1 is MNHEY and CDR2 is SVGAGI. CDR3 length equals 14 residues. The data belong to a study of T cell changes during pregnancy in multiple sclerosis. This sample comprised peripheral blood, obtained in the second trimester of pregnancy. The TCR comes from a female donor with multiple sclerosis, enrolled in a pregnancy study. The rearrangement uses TRBV6-5 and TRBJ1-3, with D hard to call. CDR3 loop: CASSYAQAGNTIYF. CDR3 coding DNA: TGTGCCAGCAGTTACGCGCAGGCCGGAAACACCATATATTTT.